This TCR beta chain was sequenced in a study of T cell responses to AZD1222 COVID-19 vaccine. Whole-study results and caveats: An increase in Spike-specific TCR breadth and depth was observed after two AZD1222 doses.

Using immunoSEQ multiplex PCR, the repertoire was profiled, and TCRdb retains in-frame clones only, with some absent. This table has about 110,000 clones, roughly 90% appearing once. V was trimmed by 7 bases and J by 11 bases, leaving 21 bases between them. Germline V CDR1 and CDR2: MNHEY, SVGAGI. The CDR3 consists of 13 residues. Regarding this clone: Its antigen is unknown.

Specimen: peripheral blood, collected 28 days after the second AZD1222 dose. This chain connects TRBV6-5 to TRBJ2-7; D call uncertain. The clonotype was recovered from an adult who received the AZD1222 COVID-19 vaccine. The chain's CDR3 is CASNQPRRTSKYF. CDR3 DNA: TGTGCCAGCAACCAGCCCAGAAGGACGTCGAAGTACTTC.